This entry features one T cell receptor (beta chain) sequence. The data are from a study of blood T cell repertoires in COVID-19. How the authors handled the data: Reference gene primer amplification gave nucleated cell count estimates. The data were produced by immunoSEQ multiplex PCR, yet TCRdb's version contains in-frame clones alone and is incomplete. The V and J calls and clone size are taken from that table; D and trimming were inferred from the DNA. The table has 310,000 or so clones, about 86% seen once. V gave up 8 bases and J gave up 4 bases, with 14 bases separating them. The CDR3 runs 13 residues. Germline-derived CDR1 and CDR2 are SGHTA and FQGNSA.

The sequenced material came from peripheral blood. The rearrangement links TRBV7-2 to TRBJ1-1; no clear D gene. The sequence was obtained from a woman between 50 and 59 years old with acute or convalescent COVID-19. The CDR3, as DNA: TGTGCCAGCTTAGCCGTAACCTCCACTGAAGCTTTCTTT. Translated: CASLAVTSTEAFF.